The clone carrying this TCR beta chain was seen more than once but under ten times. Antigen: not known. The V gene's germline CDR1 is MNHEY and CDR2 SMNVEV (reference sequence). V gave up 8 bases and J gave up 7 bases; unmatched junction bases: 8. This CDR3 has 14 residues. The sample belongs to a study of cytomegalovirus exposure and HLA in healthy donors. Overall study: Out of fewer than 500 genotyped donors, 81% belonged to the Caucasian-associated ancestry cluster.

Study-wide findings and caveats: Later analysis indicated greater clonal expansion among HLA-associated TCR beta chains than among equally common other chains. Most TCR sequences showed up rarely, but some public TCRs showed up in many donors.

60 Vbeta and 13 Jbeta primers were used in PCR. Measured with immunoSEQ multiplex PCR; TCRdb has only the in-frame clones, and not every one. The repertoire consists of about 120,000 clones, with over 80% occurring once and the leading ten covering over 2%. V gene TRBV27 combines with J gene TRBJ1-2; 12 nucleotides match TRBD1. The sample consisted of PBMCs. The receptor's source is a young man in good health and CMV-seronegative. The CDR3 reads CASGWDRGLSGYTF. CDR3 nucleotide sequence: TGTGCCAGCGGGTGGGACAGGGGGCTGAGTGGCTACACCTTC.